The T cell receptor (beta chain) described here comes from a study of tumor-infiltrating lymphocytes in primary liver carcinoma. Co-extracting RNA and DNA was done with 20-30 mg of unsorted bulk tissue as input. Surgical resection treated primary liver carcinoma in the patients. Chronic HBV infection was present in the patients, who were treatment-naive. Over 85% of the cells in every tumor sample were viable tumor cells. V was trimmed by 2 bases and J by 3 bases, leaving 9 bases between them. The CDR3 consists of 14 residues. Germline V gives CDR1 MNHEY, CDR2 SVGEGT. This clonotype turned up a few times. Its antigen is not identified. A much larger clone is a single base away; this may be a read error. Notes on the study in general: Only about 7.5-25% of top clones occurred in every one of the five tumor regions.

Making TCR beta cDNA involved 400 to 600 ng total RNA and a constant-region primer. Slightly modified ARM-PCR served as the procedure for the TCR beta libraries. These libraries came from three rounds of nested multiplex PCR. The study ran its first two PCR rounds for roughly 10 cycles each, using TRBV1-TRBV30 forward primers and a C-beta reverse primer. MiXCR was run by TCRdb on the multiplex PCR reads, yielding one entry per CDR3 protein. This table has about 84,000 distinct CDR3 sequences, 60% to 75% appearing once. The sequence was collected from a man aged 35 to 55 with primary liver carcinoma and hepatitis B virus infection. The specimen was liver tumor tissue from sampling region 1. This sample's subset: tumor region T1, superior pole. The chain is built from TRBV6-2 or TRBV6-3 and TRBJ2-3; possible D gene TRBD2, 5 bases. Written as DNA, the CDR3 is TGTGCCAGCAGTTACCGGGGAACAACAGATACGCAGTATTTT. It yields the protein CASSYRGTTDTQYF.